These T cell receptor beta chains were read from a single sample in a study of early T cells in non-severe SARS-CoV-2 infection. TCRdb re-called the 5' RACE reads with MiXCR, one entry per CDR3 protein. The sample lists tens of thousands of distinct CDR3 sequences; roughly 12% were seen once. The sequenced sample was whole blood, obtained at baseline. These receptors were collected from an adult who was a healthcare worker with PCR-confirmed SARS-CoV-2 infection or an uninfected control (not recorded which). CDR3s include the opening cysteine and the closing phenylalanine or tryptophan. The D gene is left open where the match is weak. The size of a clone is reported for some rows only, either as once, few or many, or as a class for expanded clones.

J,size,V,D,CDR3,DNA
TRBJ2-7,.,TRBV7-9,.,CASSLNVQTEQYF,TGTGCCAGCAGCTTAAATGTCCAGACCGAGCAGTACTTC
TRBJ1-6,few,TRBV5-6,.,CASSLEDTGDSPLHF,TGTGCCAGCAGCTTGGAGGACACGGGGGATTCACCCCTCCACTTT
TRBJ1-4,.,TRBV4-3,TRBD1,CASSQDKGAEEKLFF,TGCGCCAGCAGCCAAGATAAGGGGGCGGAAGAAAAACTGTTTTTT
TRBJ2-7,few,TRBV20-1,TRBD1,CSARQGQSYEQYF,TGCAGTGCTAGGCAGGGACAGTCCTACGAGCAGTACTTC
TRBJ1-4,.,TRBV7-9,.,CASSLLLTDNEKLFF,TGTGCCAGCAGCTTACTTCTGACAGATAATGAAAAACTGTTTTTT
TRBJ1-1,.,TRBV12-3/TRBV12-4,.,CASSLERVTRMNTEAFF,TGTGCCAGCAGTTTAGAGAGGGTCACACGCATGAACACTGAAGCTTTCTTT
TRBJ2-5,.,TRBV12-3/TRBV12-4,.,CASSLSVSGPETQYF,TGTGCCAGCAGTTTATCAGTTAGTGGACCCGAGACCCAGTACTTC
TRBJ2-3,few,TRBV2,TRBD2,CASSGGLASWWSTDTQYF,TGTGCCAGCAGTGGGGGACTAGCCTCGTGGTGGAGCACAGATACGCAGTATTTT
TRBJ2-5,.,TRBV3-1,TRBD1,CASSQTTGVQETQYF,TGTGCCAGCAGCCAAACAACAGGGGTCCAAGAGACCCAGTACTTC
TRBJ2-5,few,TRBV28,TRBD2,CASSLAGVTQETQYF,TGTGCCAGCAGTTTAGCGGGGGTTACGCAAGAGACCCAGTACTTC
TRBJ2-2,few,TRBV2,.,CASRAGDRNTGELFF,TGTGCCAGCAGGGCAGGGGATAGAAACACCGGGGAGCTGTTTTTT
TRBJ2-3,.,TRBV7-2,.,CASHQTEKSTDTQYF,TGTGCCAGCCACCAGACGGAGAAAAGCACAGATACGCAGTATTTT
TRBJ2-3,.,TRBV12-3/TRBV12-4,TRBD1,CASSLRTGGPDTQYF,TGTGCCAGCAGTTTACGCACAGGGGGCCCAGATACGCAGTATTTT
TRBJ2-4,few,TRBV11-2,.,CASMGGVENIQYF,TGTGCCAGTATGGGCGGGGTGGAAAACATTCAGTACTTC
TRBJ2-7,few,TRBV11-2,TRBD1,CASSLATGGSYEQYF,TGTGCCAGCAGCTTAGCGACAGGGGGCTCCTACGAGCAGTACTTC
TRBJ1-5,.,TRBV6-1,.,CASSPGWTANQPQHF,TGTGCCAGCAGCCCGGGTTGGACAGCGAATCAGCCCCAGCATTTT
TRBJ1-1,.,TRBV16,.,CASSQSGGVGNTEAFF,TGTGCCAGCAGCCAATCCGGCGGGGTGGGGAACACTGAAGCTTTCTTT
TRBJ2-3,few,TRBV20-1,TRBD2,CSARPNSQSWGGTDTQYF,TGCAGTGCTAGACCAAACTCACAGTCCTGGGGAGGGACAGATACGCAGTATTTT
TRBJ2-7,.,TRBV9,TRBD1,CASSPQTGGAGEQYF,TGTGCCAGCAGCCCCCAGACAGGGGGCGCGGGGGAGCAGTACTTC
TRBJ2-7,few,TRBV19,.,CASSSSSGTVSYEQYF,TGTGCCAGTAGTAGTTCCTCTGGGACGGTCTCCTACGAGCAGTACTTC
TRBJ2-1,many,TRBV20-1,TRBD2,CSAPRGLAGFSYNEQFF,TGCAGTGCTCCCCGGGGACTAGCGGGGTTCTCCTACAATGAGCAGTTCTTC
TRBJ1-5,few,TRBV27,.,CASSLRSNQPQHF,TGTGCCAGCAGTTTACGAAGCAATCAGCCCCAGCATTTT
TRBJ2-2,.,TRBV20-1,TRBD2,CSARAWTSGNTGELFF,TGCAGTGCTAGAGCTTGGACTAGCGGAAACACCGGGGAGCTGTTTTTT
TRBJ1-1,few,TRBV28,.,CASSPRWAPEAFF,TGTGCCAGCAGTCCGCGCTGGGCCCCTGAAGCTTTCTTT
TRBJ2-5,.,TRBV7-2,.,CASSLTGYYETQYF,TGTGCCAGCAGCCTAACAGGGTATTACGAGACCCAGTACTTC
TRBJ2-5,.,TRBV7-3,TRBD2,CASSLSGGPQETQYF,TGTGCCAGCAGCCTTAGCGGGGGACCTCAAGAGACCCAGTACTTC
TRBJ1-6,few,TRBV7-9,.,CASSLAKTGSSPLHF,TGTGCCAGCAGCTTAGCGAAAACAGGGTCATCACCCCTCCACTTT
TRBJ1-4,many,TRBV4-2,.,CASSQVSRGEKLFF,TGTGCCAGCAGCCAAGTGTCACGCGGGGAAAAACTGTTTTTT
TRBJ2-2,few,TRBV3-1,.,CASSQDWTSGELFF,TGTGCCAGCAGCCAAGATTGGACTTCCGGGGAGCTGTTTTTT
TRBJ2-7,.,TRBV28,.,CASSLPTVSYEQYF,TGTGCCAGCAGTTTGCCGACAGTCTCCTACGAGCAGTACTTC
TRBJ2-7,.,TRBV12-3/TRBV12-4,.,CASGATGTSSYEQYF,TGTGCCAGCGGGGCGACAGGAACCTCCTCCTACGAGCAGTACTTC
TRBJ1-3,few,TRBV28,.,CASSLYQGGSGNTIYF,TGTGCCAGCAGTTTATACCAAGGGGGCTCTGGAAACACCATATATTTT
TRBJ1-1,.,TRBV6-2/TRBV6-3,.,CASSYSPRSNAEAFF,TGTGCCAGCAGTTACTCCCCGCGCAGTAACGCTGAAGCTTTCTTT
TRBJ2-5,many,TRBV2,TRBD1,CASSGTGGAQETQYF,TGTGCCAGCAGCGGGACAGGGGGTGCCCAAGAGACCCAGTACTTC
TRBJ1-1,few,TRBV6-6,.,CASSYSSSGDTEAFF,TGTGCCAGCAGTTACTCGAGCAGCGGGGACACTGAAGCTTTCTTT
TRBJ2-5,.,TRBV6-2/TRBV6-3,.,CASTSPGGGETQYF,TGTGCCAGCACCTCTCCCGGGGGTGGCGAGACCCAGTACTTC
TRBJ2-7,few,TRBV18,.,CASSSPRTETYEQYF,TGTGCCAGCTCATCCCCACGGACAGAAACCTACGAGCAGTACTTC
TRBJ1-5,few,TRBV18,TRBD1,CASSEGTGGLQPQHF,TGTGCCAGCTCAGAAGGGACAGGGGGTTTACAGCCCCAGCATTTT
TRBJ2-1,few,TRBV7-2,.,CASSFGLPAYNEQFF,TGTGCCAGCAGCTTCGGACTCCCCGCTTACAATGAGCAGTTCTTC
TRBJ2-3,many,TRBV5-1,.,CASSLELGGRDTQYF,TGCGCCAGCAGCTTGGAGCTAGGGGGACGGGATACGCAGTATTTT
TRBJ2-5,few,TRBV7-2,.,CASSLLSSGVQETQYF,TGTGCCAGCAGCCTCCTCAGTTCCGGGGTCCAAGAGACCCAGTACTTC
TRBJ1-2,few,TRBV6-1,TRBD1,CASSGGQGLVLNYGYTF,TGTGCCAGCAGTGGGGGACAGGGGTTGGTTCTGAACTATGGCTACACCTTC
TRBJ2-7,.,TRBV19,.,CASSISQTVYEQYF,TGTGCCAGTAGTATAAGTCAGACCGTCTACGAGCAGTACTTC
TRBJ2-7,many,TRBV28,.,CASSLNPQDRAGDEQYF,TGTGCCAGCAGCTTAAACCCTCAGGACAGGGCGGGGGACGAGCAGTACTTC
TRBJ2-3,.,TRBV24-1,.,CATSPGHLRTDTQYF,TGTGCCACCAGTCCGGGCCACCTGCGCACAGATACGCAGTATTTT
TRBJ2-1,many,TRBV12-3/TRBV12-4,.,CASSLDSSIHNEQFF,TGTGCCAGCAGTTTAGACAGCTCGATCCACAATGAGCAGTTCTTC
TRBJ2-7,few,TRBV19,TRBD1,CASSPRGTGSYEQYF,TGTGCCAGTAGTCCTCGGGGGACAGGTTCCTACGAGCAGTACTTC
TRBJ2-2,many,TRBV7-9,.,CASSLSGELFF,TGTGCCAGCAGCTTATCAGGGGAGCTGTTTTTT
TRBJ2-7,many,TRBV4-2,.,CASSPPSGRYEQYF,TGTGCCAGCAGCCCTCCCTCCGGGCGCTACGAGCAGTACTTC
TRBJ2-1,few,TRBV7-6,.,CASSLRGGVYNEQFF,TGTGCCAGCAGCTTAAGGGGAGGAGTATACAATGAGCAGTTCTTC
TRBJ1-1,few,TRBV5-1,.,CASSLAGRGVMNTEAFF,TGCGCCAGCAGCTTGGCAGGTAGGGGGGTTATGAACACTGAAGCTTTCTTT
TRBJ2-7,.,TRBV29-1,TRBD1,CSTSSGTGSSYEQYF,TGCAGCACCTCGTCCGGGACAGGGAGCTCCTACGAGCAGTACTTC
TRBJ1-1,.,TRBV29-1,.,CSGKGGMNTEAFF,TGCAGCGGGAAAGGGGGGATGAACACTGAAGCTTTCTTT
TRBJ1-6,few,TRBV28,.,CASSPRRVDSPLHF,TGTGCCAGCTCACCCCGGAGGGTTGATTCACCCCTCCACTTT